This T cell receptor beta chain was retrieved from a study of blood T cell repertoires in COVID-19. Overall study: Acute and convalescent COVID-19 specimens originated in the United States, Italy and Spain. Nucleic acid was either cDNA or gDNA, and it came from T cells, B-cell-depleted T cells, or PBMCs.

How the authors handled the data: By means of reference gene primer amplification, nucleated cell counts were estimated. Generated by immunoSEQ multiplex PCR, the TCRdb table keeps only in-frame clones and is missing some. V and J calls and clone size come straight from that table; D and trimming were deduced from the DNA. The data contain approximately 230,000 clones, roughly 90% of them seen just once; the ten biggest clones take up around 2.2%. Germline loops: CDR1 SGHRS, CDR2 YFSETQ. This CDR3 region has 14 residues. Trimming cost V 2 bases and J 1 base; bases outside gene matches: 1. The TCR sequence derives from a man aged 25 to 40 who had recovered from COVID-19. Sequenced material: peripheral blood. This chain connects TRBV5-1 to TRBJ2-5, with 8 nucleotides matching TRBD2. The CDR3 nucleotides are TGCGCCAGCAGCTTTAGCGGGGTCCAAGAGACCCAGTACTTC. The encoded protein is CASSFSGVQETQYF.